Ten or more counts support the clone carrying this TCR beta chain. The CDR3 runs 15 residues. V dropped 6 bases and J dropped 7 bases, with 19 bases sitting between them. CDR1 and CDR2 from the germline V gene are MDHEN and SYDVKM. This sample is part of a study of regulatory T cells in long-lasting Graves disease. Relying on iRepertoire HTBI primers and Arm-PCR of CDR3 regions, the team built TCR beta libraries. In TCRdb, the multiplex PCR reads were re-called with MiXCR into one record per CDR3 protein. The data hold under 450,000 distinct CDR3 sequences, with approximately 23% observed a single time. Described time point: persistent/refractory GD, antithyroid drugs over 5 years with positive TRAb. With RNA extracted from PBMCs as input, the TCR library was made.

The TCR sequence derives from a woman aged 40 to 50 with Graves disease. The chain combines TRBV28 with TRBJ1-5, with D maybe TRBD1 (6 bases). This material consisted of peripheral blood mononuclear cells (PBMCs), taken when the disease was refractory, from a patient treated with antithyroid drugs. CDR3 residues: CASRGVGGQGQPQHF. The CDR3, as DNA: TGTGCCAGCAGAGGAGTGGGGGGCCAAGGGCAGCCCCAGCATTTT.